This record covers a single T cell receptor (beta chain). As yet, its antigen is unknown. While the first cohort had 600 to 850 subjects, the donors belonged to the separate validation cohort of over a hundred subjects. Generated by immunoSEQ multiplex PCR, the TCRdb table keeps only in-frame clones and is missing some. The sample contains more than 110,000 clones, about 86% of which appear only once. The sample originates from a study of cytomegalovirus exposure and HLA in healthy donors. Study-level points and caveats: Rarity marked most TCR sequences, yet some public TCRs occurred in many donors. There were a few CMV-associated chains whose specificity for CMV antigens was confirmed in vitro.

The CDR3 is made up of 13 amino acids. The chain joins TRBV21-1 to TRBJ1-2. TRBV21-1 is reported as a pseudogene. The source material was PBMCs. The sequence came from a woman in her late teens or twenties in good health and CMV-seropositive. CDR3: CASSKGRRYGYTF. The CDR3 nucleotides are TGTGCCAGCAGCAAAGGGAGGCGCTATGGCTACACCTTC.